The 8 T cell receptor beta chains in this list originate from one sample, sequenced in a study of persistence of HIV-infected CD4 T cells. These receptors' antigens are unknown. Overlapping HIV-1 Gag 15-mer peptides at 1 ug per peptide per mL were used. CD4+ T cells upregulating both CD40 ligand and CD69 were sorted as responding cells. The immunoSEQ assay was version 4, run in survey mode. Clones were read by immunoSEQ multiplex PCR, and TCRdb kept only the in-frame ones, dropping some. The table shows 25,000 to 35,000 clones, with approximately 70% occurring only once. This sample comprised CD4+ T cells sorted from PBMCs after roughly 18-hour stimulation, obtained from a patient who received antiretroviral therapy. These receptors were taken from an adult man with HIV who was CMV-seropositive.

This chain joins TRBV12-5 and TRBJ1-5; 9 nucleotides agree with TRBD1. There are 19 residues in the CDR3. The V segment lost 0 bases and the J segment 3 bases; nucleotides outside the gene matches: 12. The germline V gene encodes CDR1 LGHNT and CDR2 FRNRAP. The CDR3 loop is CASGLVLGTGLSHNQPQHF. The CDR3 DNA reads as TGTGCTAGTGGTTTGGTACTAGGGACAGGGCTTTCTCACAATCAGCCCCAGCATTTT.

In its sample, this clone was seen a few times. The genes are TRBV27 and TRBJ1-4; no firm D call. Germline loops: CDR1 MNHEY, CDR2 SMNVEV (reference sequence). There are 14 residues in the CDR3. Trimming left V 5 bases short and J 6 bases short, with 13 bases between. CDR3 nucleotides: TGTGCCAGCAGTAAGGACCCTAGAGATGAAAAACTGTTTTTT. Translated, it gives CASSKDPRDEKLFF.

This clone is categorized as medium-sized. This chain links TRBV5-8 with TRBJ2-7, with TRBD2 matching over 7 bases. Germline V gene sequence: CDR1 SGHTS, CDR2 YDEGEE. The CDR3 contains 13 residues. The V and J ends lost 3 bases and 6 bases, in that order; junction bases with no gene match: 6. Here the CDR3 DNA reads TGTGCCAGCAGCTCCCCGGGGAGGGGCGAGCAGTACTTC. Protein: CASSSPGRGEQYF. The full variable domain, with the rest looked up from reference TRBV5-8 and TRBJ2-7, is EAGVTQSPTHLIKTRGQQATLRCSPISGHTSVYWYQQALGLGLQFLLWYDEGEERNRGNFPPRFSGRQFPNYSSELNVNALELEDSALYLCASSSPGRGEQYFGPGTRLTVT.

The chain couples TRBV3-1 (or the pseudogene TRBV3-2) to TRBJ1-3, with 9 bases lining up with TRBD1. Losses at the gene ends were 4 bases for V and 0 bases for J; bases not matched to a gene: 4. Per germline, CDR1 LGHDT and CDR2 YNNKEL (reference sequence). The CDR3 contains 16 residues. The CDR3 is CASSPRDRASGNTIYF. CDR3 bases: TGTGCCAGCAGCCCCCGGGACAGGGCCTCTGGAAACACCATATATTTT.

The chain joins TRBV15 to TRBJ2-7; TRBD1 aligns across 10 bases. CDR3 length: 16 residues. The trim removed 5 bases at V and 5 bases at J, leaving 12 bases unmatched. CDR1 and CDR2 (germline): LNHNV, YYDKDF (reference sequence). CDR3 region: CATSSRGDRGVHEQYF. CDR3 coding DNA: TGTGCCACCAGCTCCAGGGGGGACAGGGGTGTCCACGAGCAGTACTTC. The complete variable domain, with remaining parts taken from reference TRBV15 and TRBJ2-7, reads DAMVIQNPRYQVTQFGKPVTLSCSQTLNHNVMYWYQQKSSQAPKLLFHYYDKDFNNEADTPDNFQSRRPNTSFCFLDIRSPGLGDTAMYLCATSSRGDRGVHEQYFGPGTRLTVT.

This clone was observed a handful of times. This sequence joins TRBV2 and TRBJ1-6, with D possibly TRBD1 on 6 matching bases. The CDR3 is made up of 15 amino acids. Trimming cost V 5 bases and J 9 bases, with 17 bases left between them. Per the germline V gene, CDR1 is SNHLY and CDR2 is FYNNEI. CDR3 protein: CASSSQGSVRSPLHF. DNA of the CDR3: TGTGCCAGCAGTTCACAGGGATCTGTACGTTCACCCCTCCACTTT.

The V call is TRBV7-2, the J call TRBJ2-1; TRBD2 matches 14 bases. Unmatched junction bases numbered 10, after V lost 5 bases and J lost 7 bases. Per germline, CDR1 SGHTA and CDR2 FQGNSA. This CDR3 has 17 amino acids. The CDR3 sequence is CASSQRLAGGQTNEQFF. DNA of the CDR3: TGTGCCAGCAGCCAAAGACTAGCGGGGGGGCAAACGAATGAGCAGTTCTTC.

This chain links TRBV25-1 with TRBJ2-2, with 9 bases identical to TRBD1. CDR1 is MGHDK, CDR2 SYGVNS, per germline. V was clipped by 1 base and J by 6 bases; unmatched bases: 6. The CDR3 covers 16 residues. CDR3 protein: CASSELGQGSSGELFF. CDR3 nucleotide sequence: TGTGCCAGCAGTGAATTGGGACAGGGCTCGTCCGGGGAGCTGTTTTTT.